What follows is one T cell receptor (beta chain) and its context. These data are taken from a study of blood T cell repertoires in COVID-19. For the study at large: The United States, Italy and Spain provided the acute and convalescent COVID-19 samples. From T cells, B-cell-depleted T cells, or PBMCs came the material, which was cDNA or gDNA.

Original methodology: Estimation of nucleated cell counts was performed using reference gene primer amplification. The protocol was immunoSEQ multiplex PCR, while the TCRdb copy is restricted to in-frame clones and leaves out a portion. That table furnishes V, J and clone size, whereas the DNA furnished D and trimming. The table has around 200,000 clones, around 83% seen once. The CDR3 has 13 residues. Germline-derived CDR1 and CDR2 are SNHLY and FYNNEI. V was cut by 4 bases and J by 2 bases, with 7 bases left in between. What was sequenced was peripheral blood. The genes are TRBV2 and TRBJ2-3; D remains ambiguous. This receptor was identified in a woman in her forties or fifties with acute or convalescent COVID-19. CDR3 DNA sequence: TGTGCCAGCAGTGGGCTGGTCACAGATACGCAGTATTTT. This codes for CASSGLVTDTQYF.